Below, 22 T cell receptor beta chains from the same sample are listed, as sequenced in a study of beta chain features in type 1 diabetes. What was sequenced were expressed TCRB transcripts, since all of the isolated RNA had been reverse transcribed. Method: immunoSEQ multiplex PCR; TCRdb's copy keeps in-frame clones and lacks some. The sample lists about 930,000 clones, about a sixth occurring once. Sequenced sample: naive CD4+ T cells from blood. The receptor source for this set is a woman under 30 in good health.

In its sample, this clone was seen a few times. This chain uses TRBV5-4 with TRBJ2-7; 10 nucleotides align to TRBD2. The CDR3 runs to 15 residues. Germline V gene data show CDR1 as SGHNT and CDR2 as YYREEE (reference sequence). J gave up 6 bases and V 3 bases, and 9 bases lay outside the gene matches. The CDR3 protein is CASSSGTSAGSEQYF. CDR3 DNA: TGTGCCAGCAGCTCCGGGACTAGCGCGGGGAGCGAGCAGTACTTC.

This chain joins TRBV19 and TRBJ2-1; TRBD2 aligns across 12 bases. Per germline, CDR1 LNHDA and CDR2 SQIVND (reference sequence). The CDR3 sequence is 15 residues long. With 9 bases clipped from V and 8 bases from J, the junction kept 11 bases outside the gene matches. The CDR3 coding sequence is TGTGCCAGAACAAATTGGACTAGCGGGATGGATGAGCAGTTCTTC. Its protein product is CARTNWTSGMDEQFF.

The chain joins TRBV5-1 to TRBJ2-1, with D perhaps TRBD2 (6 bases). V was trimmed by 1 base and J by 8 bases, leaving 22 bases between them. CDR1 is SGHRS, CDR2 YFSETQ, per germline. The CDR3 is made up of 17 amino acids. CDR3 in amino acids: CASSLPRPGGVKYEQFF. The CDR3 region has the DNA TGCGCCAGCAGCTTGCCCCGGCCGGGCGGGGTTAAATATGAGCAGTTCTTC.

This chain links TRBV28 with TRBJ2-1; 9 positions match TRBD2. CDR1 and CDR2 from the germline V gene are MDHEN and SYDVKM. J was trimmed by 6 bases and V by 6 bases; bases with no gene match: 6. CDR3 length: 14 amino acids. The CDR3 protein is CASRLISGGNEQFF. CDR3 coding DNA: TGTGCCAGCAGGCTGATTAGCGGGGGCAATGAGCAGTTCTTC.

The chain uses TRBV7-9 and TRBJ1-1, with no clear D. Trimming took 2 bases from V and 7 from J, leaving 8 bases between them. The CDR3 is made up of 12 amino acids. Germline-derived CDR1 and CDR2 are SEHNR and FQNEAQ (reference sequence). For the CDR3, the DNA is TGTGCCAGCAGCTTAATTGACCATGAAGCTTTCTTT. As protein: CASSLIDHEAFF.

Only a few counts were recorded for this clone. This chain joins TRBV29-1 and TRBJ2-7; 12 nucleotides line up with TRBD2. From germline, CDR1 is SQVTM and CDR2 ANQGSEA. There are 12 residues in the CDR3. The trim removed 4 bases at V and 5 bases at J, leaving 0 bases unmatched. CDR3 region: CSVGTSGNEQYF. Here the CDR3 DNA reads TGCAGCGTTGGGACTAGCGGGAACGAGCAGTACTTC.

This clone was observed a handful of times. The chain links TRBV5-6 to TRBJ2-1, with 8 bases that match TRBD2. V shed 2 bases and J 6 bases; nucleotides not matched to a gene: 7. Germline V CDR1 and CDR2: SGHDT, YYEEEE. The CDR3 is 15 residues long. For the CDR3, the DNA is TGTGCCAGCAGCTTAAGCGGGAGTGTCCCCAATGAGCAGTTCTTC. Translation gives CASSLSGSVPNEQFF.

This chain links TRBV7-9 with TRBJ2-4; 10 bases fit TRBD1. Germline lookup yields CDR1 SEHNR and CDR2 FQNEAQ (reference sequence). The CDR3 has 15 residues. V dropped 5 bases and J dropped 5; count of bases not matched to a gene: 6. The CDR3 region is CASSQEGQGENIQYF. The CDR3 DNA is TGTGCCAGCAGCCAAGAAGGACAGGGGGAAAACATTCAGTACTTC.

The chain uses TRBV6-6 and TRBJ1-2, with D hard to call. This CDR3 region has 11 residues. The germline V and J ends were trimmed by 6 bases and 4 bases, with 6 bases remaining between them. In germline, CDR1 is MNHNY, CDR2 SVGAGI (reference sequence). CDR3 amino acids: CASSGFYGYTF. CDR3 nucleotide sequence: TGTGCCAGCAGCGGGTTCTATGGCTACACCTTC.

V and J are TRBV5-8 and TRBJ2-1; tentatively, D is TRBD2 (6 bases). Germline CDR1 and CDR2: SGHTS and YDEGEE. V was trimmed by 1 base and J by 8 bases, leaving 7 bases between them. CDR3 length: 12 amino acids. The CDR3 nucleotides are TGTGCCAGCAGCTTGAGGAGGGATGAGCAGTTCTTC. Amino acids: CASSLRRDEQFF.

This clone was seen a few times. The rearrangement uses TRBV7-2 and TRBJ2-7; no definite D call. The germline V gene encodes CDR1 SGHTA and CDR2 FQGNSA. Trimming pared 5 bases from V and 1 base from J, leaving 12 bases between. The CDR3 runs to 14 residues. CDR3: CASSQPGASYEQYF. The CDR3, as DNA: TGTGCCAGCAGCCAACCGGGCGCGTCCTACGAGCAGTACTTC.

The chain is built from TRBV29-1 and TRBJ2-7, with TRBD1 matching 7 bases. The CDR3 length is 13 residues. V lost 4 bases and J lost 7; bases outside the gene matches: 10. Germline loops: CDR1 SQVTM, CDR2 ANQGSEA. CDR3 protein: CSVGTGTGVEQYF. The DNA for the CDR3 is TGCAGCGTTGGGACAGGTACGGGTGTTGAGCAGTACTTC.

This clone was observed once. The V gene is TRBV25-1, the J gene TRBJ2-2; D gene unclear. V was clipped by 1 base and J by 3 bases, with 12 bases between them. The CDR3 runs to 16 residues. Germline CDR1 reads MGHDK; CDR2 reads SYGVNS. The CDR3 loop reads CASSESKWADTGELFF. Here the CDR3 DNA reads TGTGCCAGCAGTGAATCAAAATGGGCAGACACCGGGGAGCTGTTTTTT. Full variable domain (outside the CDR3, taken from reference TRBV25-1 and TRBJ2-2): EADIYQTPRYLVIGTGKKITLECSQTMGHDKMYWYQQDPGMELHLIHYSYGVNSTEKGDLSSESTVSRIRTEHFPLTLESARPSHTSQYLCASSESKWADTGELFFGEGSRLTVL.

J is TRBJ2-3 and V is TRBV6-5; tentative D call: TRBD1 (7 bases). This CDR3 region has 15 residues. The ends were cut back, 2 bases at V and 5 bases at J, with 14 bases in the middle. CDR1 and CDR2 from the germline V gene are MNHEY and SVGAGI. The chain's CDR3 is CASSYRGTVEDTQYF. Here the CDR3 DNA reads TGTGCCAGCAGTTACCGGGGGACAGTCGAAGATACGCAGTATTTT.

The chain links TRBV18 to TRBJ1-2; 8 bases are a match to TRBD1. The germline V gene encodes CDR1 KGHSH and CDR2 LQKENI. V shed 4 bases and J 3 bases; nucleotides not matched to a gene: 4. This CDR3 contains 14 residues. The CDR3, as DNA: TGTGCCAGCTCACACGGACAGGGAGACTATGGCTACACCTTC. This codes for CASSHGQGDYGYTF.

The gene calls are TRBV4-1 and TRBJ2-3, with D perhaps matching TRBD1 or TRBD2 (6 bases each). Trimming cost V 3 bases and J 4 bases, with 17 bases left between them. CDR3 length: 16 residues. Per the germline V gene, CDR1 is MGHRA and CDR2 is YSYEKL. The CDR3 nucleotides read TGCGCCAGCAGCCAGGGGGGCCCGGCGGGCGCAGATACGCAGTATTTT. Translation: CASSQGGPAGADTQYF.

Comment on this clone: Other DNA sequences in the same sample also yield this CDR3. The chain uses TRBV7-9 and TRBJ2-5; TRBD2 is a possible D gene (5 bases). The V gene's germline CDR1 is SEHNR and CDR2 FQNEAQ (reference sequence). CDR3 length equals 13 residues. Deletions cut 0 bases from V and 4 bases from J, with 6 bases between. The chain's CDR3 is CASSLAGRETQYF. CDR3 DNA: TGTGCCAGCAGCTTAGCGGGGAGAGAGACCCAGTACTTC.

The CDR3 protein is CASRRTGTNTYNEQFF. In nucleotides, the CDR3 is TGCGCCAGCAGGCGGACGGGGACAAACACCTACAATGAGCAGTTCTTC. This chain connects TRBV10-2 to TRBJ2-1, with a possible D match to TRBD1 (6 bases). The CDR3 sequence is 16 residues long. V was clipped by 6 bases and J by 2 bases, with 17 bases between them. Germline V gene data show CDR1 as WSHSY and CDR2 as SAAADI.

This chain joins TRBV15 and TRBJ1-4; TRBD1 matches at 7 bases. V shed 6 bases, J shed 5 bases, and the junction held 6 bases outside the gene matches. Germline values: CDR1 LNHNV, CDR2 YYDKDF (reference sequence). The CDR3 contains 14 residues. DNA of the CDR3: TGTGCCACCAGGGCTGGGACAGCGAATGAAAAACTGTTTTTT. This translates into CATRAGTANEKLFF.

V and J are TRBV6-6 and TRBJ2-5; possible D gene TRBD2, 5 bases. Looked up from germline, CDR1 is MNHNY and CDR2 is SVGAGI (reference sequence). This CDR3 contains 14 residues. V dropped 5 bases and J dropped 4 bases, with 14 bases sitting between them. The CDR3 reads CASSPTGRGETQYF. The DNA of the CDR3 is TGTGCCAGCAGTCCAACCGGACGGGGAGAGACCCAGTACTTC.

This clone turned up a few times. The chain carries TRBV6-5 and TRBJ2-7; 8 bases are a match to TRBD1. The J segment lost 3 bases and the V segment lost 2 bases, leaving 9 bases of the junction unmatched. The CDR3 is 16 amino acids. Germline values: CDR1 MNHEY, CDR2 SVGAGI. For the CDR3, the DNA is TGTGCCAGCAGTTACGGGTCAGGGGGCGGGATCTACGAGCAGTACTTC. Residues: CASSYGSGGGIYEQYF.

This clone was detected only once. This rearrangement joins TRBV28 to TRBJ2-7; 7 bases fit TRBD1. The CDR3 loop spans 15 amino acids. Germline-derived CDR1 and CDR2 are MDHEN and SYDVKM. With 7 bases clipped from V and 6 bases from J, the junction kept 15 bases outside the gene matches. Here the CDR3 reads CASTFLGQEKGEQYF. The CDR3, as DNA: TGTGCCAGCACTTTCCTTGGACAGGAGAAGGGCGAGCAGTACTTC. Supplemented by reference TRBV28 and TRBJ2-7, the full variable domain reads DVKVTQSSRYLVKRTGEKVFLECVQDMDHENMFWYRQDPGLGLRLIYFSYDVKMKEKGDIPEGYSVSREKKERFSLILESASTNQTSMYLCASTFLGQEKGEQYFGPGTRLTVT.